This T cell receptor beta chain was sequenced for a study of blood T cell repertoires in COVID-19. Study-level background: Researchers got acute and convalescent COVID-19 samples from the United States, Italy and Spain. PBMCs, B-cell-depleted T cells, or T cells provided the cDNA or gDNA that made up the material.

Looked up from germline, CDR1 is MGHDK and CDR2 is SYGVNS. The CDR3 has 16 residues. J was trimmed by 6 bases and V by 7 bases; bases with no gene match: 17. Authors' methods: For nucleated cells, counts were estimated from reference gene primer amplification. Here immunoSEQ multiplex PCR was the method, and the copy in TCRdb shows in-frame clones only, minus some. V and J calls and clone size are copied from that table; D and trimming were computed from the DNA. Seen here are some 49,000 clones, roughly 87% observed once, and the top ten hold roughly 10%. The sequenced sample was peripheral blood. This sequence originates from a human donor in a cohort sampled during active COVID-19. The rearrangement joins TRBV25-1 to TRBJ2-7, with 8 positions matching TRBD1. The CDR3 region is CASTGTRTGTGGEQYF. The CDR3 DNA is TGTGCCAGCACCGGTACCCGGACAGGGACCGGCGGCGAGCAGTACTTC.